The 29 T cell receptor beta chains below all came from one sample that was sequenced in a study of cytomegalovirus exposure and HLA in healthy donors. With 60 Vbeta and 13 Jbeta primers, the PCR was carried out. Repertoires were generated with immunoSEQ multiplex PCR, while TCRdb's copy carries only in-frame clones and drops some. The sample has roughly 99,000 clones, 65% to 85% seen once. The material sequenced was PBMCs. These receptors were taken from a man aged 18-30 years in good health and CMV-seronegative.

The rearrangement joins TRBV28 to TRBJ1-2; D uncertain. This CDR3 region has 13 residues. Germline CDR1 and CDR2: MDHEN and SYDVKM. V shed 5 bases and J shed 2 bases, with 9 bases lying between them. Here the CDR3 DNA reads TGTGCCAGCAGTCCCTCACAGAACTATGGCTACACCTTC. Translating gives CASSPSQNYGYTF.

V usage is TRBV6-1 and J usage is TRBJ1-1; 10 nucleotides agree with TRBD1. Germline assignment: CDR1 MNHNS and CDR2 SASEGT. CDR3 size: 14 residues. J gave up 9 bases and V 6 bases, and 10 bases lay outside the gene matches. CDR3 in DNA: TGTGCCAGCAGACCAAGGACAGGGGGAGCTAAAGCTTTCTTT. Its protein is CASRPRTGGAKAFF.

In its sample, this clone was seen once. The CDR3 protein is CASSSTGDNSPLHF. Written as DNA, the CDR3 is TGCGCCAGCAGCTCGACAGGAGATAATTCACCCCTCCACTTT. The chain is built from TRBV5-1 and TRBJ1-6; possibly TRBD1 for D (6 bases). CDR3 length equals 14 residues. CDR1 is SGHRS, CDR2 YFSETQ, per germline. Trimming stripped 3 bases from V and 5 bases from J, with 9 bases between.

The V call is TRBV6-1, the J call TRBJ1-5; weak D call: TRBD1 (5 bases). Germline V lookup: CDR1 MNHNS, CDR2 SASEGT. The CDR3 contains 13 residues. Here the CDR3 reads CASGTFSNQPQHF. The DNA of the CDR3 is TGTGCAAGCGGGACTTTCAGCAATCAGCCCCAGCATTTT.

The V and J genes are TRBV9 and TRBJ2-3, with 13 bases identical to TRBD2. Germline loops: CDR1 SGDLS, CDR2 YYNGEE. V was pared by 3 bases and J by 3 bases, with 7 bases of the junction left unmatched. The CDR3 is 17 amino acids. CDR3 in amino acids: CASSAAGGLAGTDTQYF. Written as DNA, the CDR3 is TGTGCCAGCAGCGCCGCGGGGGGACTAGCGGGGACAGATACGCAGTATTTT. Based on the CDR3 plus reference TRBV9 and TRBJ2-3, the full variable domain is DSGVTQTPKHLITATGQRVTLRCSPRSGDLSVYWYQQSLDQGLQFLIQYYNGEERAKGNILERFSAQQFPDLHSELNLSSLELGDSALYFCASSAAGGLAGTDTQYFGPGTRLTVL.

V usage is TRBV25-1 and J usage is TRBJ1-5, with TRBD1 as a possible D gene (5 bases). V was cut by 4 bases and J by 5 bases, with 18 bases left in between. This CDR3 is built from 16 residues. CDR1 MGHDK and CDR2 SYGVNS come from the germline V gene. CDR3 in DNA: TGTGCCAGCAGTGTCCCGGGGGGAATATGGGATCAGCCCCAGCATTTT. It translates to CASSVPGGIWDQPQHF.

The chain couples TRBV5-6 to TRBJ2-5, with TRBD2 as a possible D gene (5 bases). The CDR3 has 17 amino acids. Germline-derived CDR1 and CDR2 are SGHDT and YYEEEE. V dropped 0 bases and J dropped 2 bases, with 17 bases sitting between them. The CDR3 DNA is TGTGCCAGCAGCTTGGTAGTCTCTGTCACGGGACAAGAGACCCAGTACTTC. Protein: CASSLVVSVTGQETQYF.

CDR3 in DNA: TGTGCCAGCACATGGACAGGGACCACTGAAGCTTTCTTT. Its protein product is CASTWTGTTEAFF. The rearrangement joins TRBV6-1 to TRBJ1-1, with 8 bases aligning to TRBD1. Germline values: CDR1 MNHNS, CDR2 SASEGT. The V gene end was trimmed by 7 bases and the J gene end by 4 bases; junction bases not matched to a gene: 5. This CDR3 has 13 amino acids.

The rearrangement uses TRBV6-6 and TRBJ2-7, with TRBD1 matching 11 bases. In germline, CDR1 is MNHNY, CDR2 SVGAGI (reference sequence). The J segment lost 8 bases and the V segment lost 6 bases, leaving 12 bases of the junction unmatched. This CDR3 comprises 15 residues. As DNA, the CDR3 is TGTGCCAGCAGGCGTATCCCGGGACAGGGGGTCCAGCAGTACTTC. It is translated as CASRRIPGQGVQQYF.

This sequence joins TRBV28 and TRBJ1-4; D uncertain. V lost 6 bases, J lost 5 bases, and 13 bases lay in between. Germline CDR1 is MDHEN and CDR2 is SYDVKM. CDR3 size: 14 residues. DNA of the CDR3: TGTGCCAGCAGGGAGGGCCCCGGGAATGAAAAACTGTTTTTT. This translates into CASREGPGNEKLFF.

The genes are TRBV7-6 and TRBJ2-5; 12 positions match TRBD2. V shed 4 bases and J 2 bases; nucleotides not matched to a gene: 5. Germline CDR1 and CDR2: SGHVS and FNYEAQ. This CDR3 spans 16 amino acids. DNA for the CDR3: TGTGCCAGCAGCTGGAGGACTAGCGGGGTTCAAGAGACCCAGTACTTC. It yields the protein CASSWRTSGVQETQYF.

In its sample, this clone was seen once. CDR3 DNA: TGTGCCACCAGCAGAGATCGGGCGGGAGCTAATGAAAAACTGTTTTTT. Its protein product is CATSRDRAGANEKLFF. The V gene is TRBV15, the J gene TRBJ1-4; D gene uncertain. The V gene lost 0 bases and the J gene lost 3 bases, with 11 bases spanning the gap. Germline V gene data show CDR1 as LNHNV and CDR2 as YYDKDF (reference sequence). This CDR3 has 16 residues.

The chain recombines TRBV19 with TRBJ2-2; 11 positions agree with TRBD1. V lost 4 bases, J lost 8 bases, and 9 bases stayed unmatched. The CDR3 runs 16 residues. Germline V CDR1 and CDR2: LNHDA, SQIVND (reference sequence). In DNA, the CDR3 is TGTGCCAGTAGTACCTTAAGGACAGGGGGCGAAGGGGAGCTGTTTTTT. This sequence encodes CASSTLRTGGEGELFF.

The CDR3 DNA sequence: TGTGCCAGCAGCTTGGCCAGCGGAACCGAAGCTTTCTTT. As protein: CASSLASGTEAFF. The J gene is TRBJ1-1, the V gene TRBV5-6; D gene ambiguous. The CDR3 runs 13 residues. The V end was cut by 0 bases, the J end by 8 bases, with 11 bases between. Germline CDR1 is SGHDT and CDR2 is YYEEEE.

The chain links TRBV19 to TRBJ1-6, with 8 nucleotides matching TRBD1. Unmatched junction bases numbered 22, after V lost 7 bases and J lost 8 bases. There are 19 residues in the CDR3. CDR1 LNHDA and CDR2 SQIVND come from the germline V gene (reference sequence). The CDR3, as DNA: TGTGCCAGTACTTCCGAAAGAACCCGGACAGGGAGTATTCATTCACCCCTCCACTTT. Its translation is CASTSERTRTGSIHSPLHF.

The chain links TRBV6-1 to TRBJ1-5; D perhaps matches TRBD1 (6 bases). CDR1 and CDR2 (germline): MNHNS, SASEGT. This CDR3 has 14 amino acids. V was pared by 4 bases and J by 7 bases, with 14 bases between. The CDR3 DNA is TGTGCCAGCAGTGGCGACAGGAGAGGCCAGCCCCAGCATTTT. The encoded protein is CASSGDRRGQPQHF.

The chain recombines TRBV9 with TRBJ2-1, with a tentative D call TRBD1 (5 bases). The CDR3 sequence is 14 residues long. The V end lost 3 bases, the J end lost 13 bases, and 20 bases lay between the germline ends. Germline assignment: CDR1 SGDLS and CDR2 YYNGEE. The CDR3 DNA is TGTGCCAGCAGCGGAGATCCTCATGACAGAAAACAGTTCTTC. It codes for CASSGDPHDRKQFF.

In DNA form, the CDR3 reads TGTGCCAGCAGCTTAGCGCCGGGGGAATCTTCGGAGTACTTC. Its translation: CASSLAPGESSEYF. This sequence joins TRBV7-2 and TRBJ2-7; D is possibly TRBD2 (6 bases). This CDR3 contains 14 residues. The V end was cut by 0 bases, the J end by 11 bases, with 17 bases between. Germline-derived CDR1 and CDR2 are SGHTA and FQGNSA.

The chain recombines TRBV4-1 with TRBJ2-7; D may be TRBD2 (5 bases). This CDR3 region has 16 residues. Between the trimmed V and J ends, which lost 4 bases and 3 bases, there was a span of 19 bases. CDR1 MGHRA and CDR2 YSYEKL come from the germline V gene. The DNA for the CDR3 is TGCGCCAGCAGCCCCAACCCATCGGGGATCGGCTACGAGCAGTACTTC. Encoded protein: CASSPNPSGIGYEQYF.

The CDR3 coding sequence is TGTGCCACCGAGATAGTGGGCAGCCCCTACGAGCAGTACTTC. Amino acids: CATEIVGSPYEQYF. The chain is built from TRBV25-1 and TRBJ2-7; D ambiguous. The V gene lost 10 bases and the J gene lost 2 bases, with 18 bases spanning the gap. The CDR3 is 14 amino acids. CDR1 and CDR2 from the germline V gene are MGHDK and SYGVNS.

V is TRBV13 and J is TRBJ2-1; the match to TRBD2 covers 13 bases. V lost 5 bases, J lost 4 bases, and 8 bases stayed unmatched. Germline V gene lookup returns CDR1 PRHDT and CDR2 FYEKMQ (reference sequence). This CDR3 has 17 residues. CDR3 coding DNA: TGTGCCAGCAGCCAAGAAACTAGCGGGGGGGCTTACAATGAGCAGTTCTTC. This translates into CASSQETSGGAYNEQFF.

V usage is TRBV5-1 and J usage is TRBJ2-5; D is possibly TRBD2 (5 bases). The V end was cut by 0 bases, the J end by 2 bases, with 11 bases between. This CDR3 spans 15 amino acids. Germline V gene data show CDR1 as SGHRS and CDR2 as YFSETQ. The CDR3 loop reads CASSLAGVGQETQYF. For the CDR3, the DNA is TGCGCCAGCAGCTTGGCCGGGGTAGGACAAGAGACCCAGTACTTC.

The chain links TRBV7-9 to TRBJ2-5; D unclear. CDR1 and CDR2 (germline): SEHNR, FQNEAQ (reference sequence). The CDR3 loop spans 11 amino acids. Trimming left V 5 bases short and J 5 bases short, with 6 bases between. Written as DNA, the CDR3 is TGTGCCAGCAGCCCACGGGAGACCCAGTACTTC. Translated: CASSPRETQYF. Variable domain in full (rest from reference TRBV7-9 and TRBJ2-5): DTGVSQNPRHKITKRGQNVTFRCDPISEHNRLYWYRQTLGQGPEFLTYFQNEAQLEKSRLLSDRFSAERPKGSFSTLEIQRTEQGDSAMYLCASSPRETQYFGPGTRLLVL.

V usage is TRBV9 and J usage is TRBJ2-3; D unclear. Trimming cost V 0 bases and J 5 bases, with 7 bases left between them. The CDR3 is 13 residues long. Germline assignment: CDR1 SGDLS and CDR2 YYNGEE. The CDR3 loop is CASSVESRDTQYF. As DNA, the CDR3 is TGTGCCAGCAGCGTAGAATCTAGAGATACGCAGTATTTT. The complete variable domain, with remaining parts taken from reference TRBV9 and TRBJ2-3, reads DSGVTQTPKHLITATGQRVTLRCSPRSGDLSVYWYQQSLDQGLQFLIQYYNGEERAKGNILERFSAQQFPDLHSELNLSSLELGDSALYFCASSVESRDTQYFGPGTRLTVL.

The count of this clone is one. CDR3 DNA: TGTGCCAGCATGAAACCGGGACAGACTAATGAAAAACTGTTTTTT. Protein: CASMKPGQTNEKLFF. The chain has TRBV6-4 and TRBJ1-4; 7 bases are shared with TRBD1. V lost 7 bases, J lost 2 bases, and 7 bases stayed unmatched. The length of the CDR3 is 15 residues. The germline V gene has CDR1 MRHNA and CDR2 SNTAGT.

The genes are TRBV18 and TRBJ1-1; no firm D call. This CDR3 has 15 amino acids. Trimming cost V 3 bases and J 1 base, with 12 bases left between them. CDR1 and CDR2 (germline): KGHSH, LQKENI. For the CDR3, the DNA is TGTGCCAGCTCACCGGCGGGCACCACGAACACTGAAGCTTTCTTT. Protein: CASSPAGTTNTEAFF.

The J gene is TRBJ1-1, the V gene TRBV9, with D tentatively TRBD1 (5 bases). Germline V gives CDR1 SGDLS, CDR2 YYNGEE. The CDR3 is 12 amino acids. Trimming removed 7 bases at V and 4 bases at J, with 11 bases between. The chain's CDR3 is CASGRVGTEAFF. In DNA form, the CDR3 reads TGTGCCAGCGGCAGGGTTGGCACTGAAGCTTTCTTT.

This chain uses TRBV6-6 with TRBJ2-5; 8 nucleotides agree with TRBD1. V shed 2 bases, J shed 2 bases, and the junction held 7 bases outside the gene matches. This CDR3 region has 16 residues. The germline V gene has CDR1 MNHNY and CDR2 SVGAGI (reference sequence). The CDR3 coding sequence is TGTGCCAGCAGTTACCTACCGGGACAGGAGCAAGAGACCCAGTACTTC. It is translated as CASSYLPGQEQETQYF.

The chain has TRBV4-2 and TRBJ1-2; D might be TRBD1 (5 bases). The CDR3 is made up of 15 amino acids. Per the germline V gene, CDR1 is LGHNA and CDR2 is YNFKEQ. The germline V and J ends were trimmed by 1 base and 7 bases, with 16 bases remaining between them. The CDR3 here is CASSQGSGGIGGYTF. In DNA form, the CDR3 reads TGTGCCAGCAGCCAAGGGTCGGGGGGTATCGGTGGCTACACCTTC.